These T cell receptor beta chains were read from a single sample in a study of Ad26.COV2.S vaccination and SARS-CoV-2 variants. Data came from immunoSEQ multiplex PCR; TCRdb stores just in-frame clones and leaves some out. Found here are 400,000 or so clones, 88% of them singletons; the top ten hold roughly 3%. The sequencing here drew on peripheral blood, taken in a trial of Ad26.COV2.S vaccine versus placebo. Receptor source: a person between 18 and 65 years old who received the Ad26.COV2.S COVID-19 vaccine or a placebo. The CDR3 runs from the conserved cysteine through the conserved F or W. Fields, in order: V gene, D gene, J gene, CDR3 protein. D genes are given only for firm matches.

>TRBV5-1|TRBD2|TRBJ2-1
CASSLESSGVNEQFF
>TRBV5-5|.|TRBJ1-2
CASSQYRVENGYTF
>TRBV5-4|.|TRBJ2-1
CASSLAERGPYNEQFF
>TRBV27|.|TRBJ1-1
CASSSGGDNTEAFF
>TRBV5-6|.|TRBJ2-7
CASSLFGDSSSYEQYF
>TRBV5-5|.|TRBJ1-3
CASTKGGSGNTIYF
>TRBV3-1/TRBV3-2|.|TRBJ1-2
CASSQSRSYGYTF
>TRBV7-2|.|TRBJ2-7
CASSLALGIYEQYF
>TRBV5-1|TRBD2|TRBJ2-3
CASSETSGGADTQYF
>TRBV5-1|.|TRBJ1-1
CASSEMENTEAFF
>TRBV25-1|.|TRBJ1-2
CASSEEGYGYTF
>TRBV6-1|.|TRBJ2-1
CASSELPLGEQFF
>TRBV6-2/TRBV6-3|.|TRBJ2-2
CASSSRGTGELFF
>TRBV5-5|.|TRBJ2-1
CASSLSNYNEQFF
>TRBV21-1|.|TRBJ1-3
CASSNLGRSSGNTIYF
>TRBV7-9|.|TRBJ2-5
CASSPRGGRQETQYF
>TRBV9|.|TRBJ2-1
CASSVGGGAYNEQFF
>TRBV19|TRBD2|TRBJ2-1
CASSIDGLAGRNEQFF
>TRBV6-6|.|TRBJ1-1
CASSYSMGVNTEAFF
>TRBV7-9|.|TRBJ1-1
CASSLGPTNTEAFF
>TRBV2|TRBD1|TRBJ1-5
CASSKDRAEQPQHF
>TRBV7-9|.|TRBJ1-6
CASSSGNSPLHF
>TRBV6-6|.|TRBJ1-4
CASNSGVNNEKLFF
>TRBV2|.|TRBJ2-3
CASSRGKITDTQYF
>TRBV4-1|TRBD2|TRBJ2-1
CASSLGLAGGHEQFF
>TRBV9|.|TRBJ2-3
CASSAPGGGTDTQYF
>TRBV11-2|TRBD1|TRBJ1-1
CASSFNRGHMNTEAFF
>TRBV7-9|.|TRBJ1-1
CASSYVSDRGTEAFF
>TRBV18|.|TRBJ1-2
CASSLDTSYGYTF
>TRBV7-7|.|TRBJ1-2
CANTTGTLGPYYGYTF
>TRBV15|.|TRBJ1-2
CATSRRRGDKGYGYTF
>TRBV5-6|.|TRBJ2-7
CASSTYREWHEQYF
>TRBV10-1|.|TRBJ2-2
CASSILSTGELFF
>TRBV7-2|.|TRBJ2-3
CASSSQGSVGTDTQYF
>TRBV6-6|TRBD2|TRBJ2-7
CASSLLSGGGDEQYF
>TRBV12-3/TRBV12-4|.|TRBJ1-3
CASGEINTIYF
>TRBV7-9|TRBD1|TRBJ1-5
CASSSGGGDQPQHF
>TRBV11-2|.|TRBJ1-6
CASRRGIVSALHF
>TRBV15|TRBD2|TRBJ2-7
CATSRGAGGKSSSYEQYF
>TRBV5-6|.|TRBJ2-7
CASSLGQGGYEQYF
>TRBV27|.|TRBJ2-2
CASSLRNTGELFF
>TRBV25-1|.|TRBJ2-7
CASSEGGTEHEQYF
>TRBV25-1|.|TRBJ1-1
CASRRESPGEAFF
>TRBV6-6|TRBD2|TRBJ2-1
CASSFGTSGYNEQFF
>TRBV27|.|TRBJ2-6
CASSLLGQISGANVLTF
>TRBV2|.|TRBJ2-4
CASSPTVLAKNIQYF
>TRBV19|.|TRBJ1-1
CASSPRDPTEAFF
>TRBV7-6|.|TRBJ2-5
CASSLVARETQYF
>TRBV7-2|.|TRBJ2-2
CASSPNTGELFF
>TRBV11-2|.|TRBJ2-3
CASSLGWGGLSDTQYF
>TRBV5-1|TRBD1|TRBJ2-7
CASSGGQAMGNEQYF